This TCR beta chain was captured by sequencing in a study of blood T cell repertoires in COVID-19. Some clones are missing from TCRdb's copy, which holds only in-frame ones; the method was immunoSEQ multiplex PCR. This sample has roughly 420,000 clones, with 88% found just once. Trimming pared 0 bases from V and 3 bases from J, leaving 9 bases between. The CDR3 extends over 14 amino acids. CDR1 and CDR2 (germline): SGHTA, FQGNSA. What was sequenced was PBMCs or T cells enriched from blood (not recorded which). V and J are TRBV7-2 and TRBJ2-7; TRBD2 might be the D (5 bases). The clonotype was recovered from a woman aged 25-40 years with acute COVID-19. The CDR3 loop reads CASSLAQRSYEQYF. The CDR3 DNA reads as TGTGCCAGCAGCTTAGCCCAGCGGAGCTACGAGCAGTACTTC.